These 14 T cell receptor beta chains share one sample of origin, sequenced in a study of blood T cell repertoires in COVID-19. This table comes from immunoSEQ multiplex PCR, and its TCRdb copy is limited to in-frame clones, with some not included. The table has 35,000 to 45,000 clones, 90% seen once. Sequenced input: peripheral blood. The receptors derive from a man aged 50 to 60 with active COVID-19.

The chain couples TRBV7-6 to TRBJ2-4; maybe TRBD2 (6 bases). The CDR3 length is 20 residues. Trimming removed 9 bases from V and 0 bases from J, with 30 bases in between. The germline V gene encodes CDR1 SGHVS and CDR2 FNYEAQ. CDR3 protein: CASEPTLRGIRKQAKNIQYF. DNA for the CDR3: TGTGCCAGTGAGCCTACCCTTCGCGGGATCAGAAAACAAGCCAAAAACATTCAGTACTTC.

This clone was counted between two and nine times. This chain joins TRBV3-1 (or the pseudogene TRBV3-2) and TRBJ1-2, with 9 nucleotides matching TRBD1. Germline V lookup: CDR1 LGHDT, CDR2 YNNKEL (reference sequence). The CDR3 totals 17 residues. With V trimmed by 1 base and J by 5 bases, 11 bases remained unmatched. The CDR3 spells CASSQGTGGGDRYGYTF. For the CDR3, the DNA is TGTGCCAGCAGCCAAGGTACAGGGGGCGGGGATCGATATGGCTACACCTTC.

J is TRBJ2-1 and V is TRBV3-1 (or the pseudogene TRBV3-2); 10 bases are a match to TRBD2. The length of the CDR3 is 15 residues. The germline V gene has CDR1 LGHDT and CDR2 YNNKEL (reference sequence). Germline trimming cut 6 bases from V and 6 bases from J; bases unmatched to any gene: 8. CDR3 region: CASSPQTSGSNEQFF. CDR3 DNA sequence: TGTGCCAGCAGTCCTCAGACTAGCGGGTCCAATGAGCAGTTCTTC.

The table lists this clone with a count of one. This sequence joins TRBV5-1 and TRBJ1-6; perhaps TRBD1 as D (5 bases). Trimming took 1 base from V and 7 from J, leaving 18 bases between them. This CDR3 comprises 17 residues. Germline V gene lookup returns CDR1 SGHRS and CDR2 YFSETQ. In nucleotides, the CDR3 is TGCGCCAGCAGCTTGAATCCAAGGGGCATGGGAAATTCACCCCTCCACTTT. This translates into CASSLNPRGMGNSPLHF.

This chain links TRBV28 with TRBJ2-3; 9 nucleotides match TRBD2. Germline CDR1 reads MDHEN; CDR2 reads SYDVKM. The trim removed 5 bases at V and 2 bases at J, leaving 14 bases unmatched. The CDR3 length is 18 residues. The CDR3 loop reads CASSPPSPSGVFTDTQYF. In DNA, the CDR3 is TGTGCCAGCAGTCCACCCTCGCCTAGCGGGGTTTTCACAGATACGCAGTATTTT.

The chain carries TRBV2 and TRBJ2-3; 16 bases agree with TRBD2. The CDR3 contains 20 residues. Germline assignment: CDR1 SNHLY and CDR2 FYNNEI. V shed 2 bases, J shed 2 bases, and the junction held 10 bases outside the gene matches. CDR3 protein: CASSEFLGLAGGAITDTQYF. In nucleotides, the CDR3 is TGTGCCAGCAGTGAATTTCTGGGACTAGCGGGGGGGGCAATCACAGATACGCAGTATTTT.

The rearrangement joins TRBV6-5 to TRBJ2-3; 14 bases map to TRBD2. Trimming took 6 bases from V and 4 from J; bases not matched to a gene: 3. Germline V gene data show CDR1 as MNHEY and CDR2 as SVGAGI. CDR3 length: 15 amino acids. DNA of the CDR3: TGTGCCAGCAGGGGGACTAGCGGGGGTGCAGATACGCAGTATTTT. Its protein is CASRGTSGGADTQYF.

DNA of the CDR3: TGTGCCAGTAGTCTGGCAGTAACCTACGAGCAGTACTTC. It translates to CASSLAVTYEQYF. The chain couples TRBV19 to TRBJ2-7, with D unresolved. Germline CDR1 reads LNHDA; CDR2 reads SQIVND (reference sequence). Trimming took off 5 bases at V and 2 bases at J, with 10 bases between the two ends. The CDR3 is made up of 13 amino acids.

A few counts support this clone. The V call is TRBV4-2, the J call TRBJ2-1; 9 bases agree with TRBD1. The CDR3 length is 16 residues. Unmatched junction bases numbered 6, after V lost 3 bases and J lost 3 bases. Germline V gene sequence: CDR1 LGHNA, CDR2 YNFKEQ. CDR3 protein: CASSHDPGQGYNEQFF. CDR3 in DNA: TGTGCCAGCAGCCATGACCCGGGACAGGGCTACAATGAGCAGTTCTTC.

The gene calls are TRBV7-2 and TRBJ2-1; possibly TRBD2 for D (5 bases). This CDR3 region has 14 residues. V lost 0 bases and J lost 9, with 12 bases in between. CDR1 SGHTA and CDR2 FQGNSA come from the germline V gene. Here the CDR3 reads CASSLAPGLGEQFF. The CDR3, as DNA: TGTGCCAGCAGCTTAGCCCCGGGATTGGGTGAGCAGTTCTTC.

The genes are TRBV7-9 and TRBJ2-5, with D perhaps TRBD2 (6 bases). CDR1 is SEHNR, CDR2 FQNEAQ, per germline (reference sequence). Trimming removed 1 base at V and 2 bases at J, with 11 bases between. The CDR3 spans 15 residues. CDR3 region: CASSLGGVRQETQYF. Written as DNA, the CDR3 is TGTGCCAGCAGCTTAGGGGGGGTTCGACAAGAGACCCAGTACTTC. The full variable domain, completed using reference TRBV7-9 and TRBJ2-5, is DTGVSQNPRHKITKRGQNVTFRCDPISEHNRLYWYRQTLGQGPEFLTYFQNEAQLEKSRLLSDRFSAERPKGSFSTLEIQRTEQGDSAMYLCASSLGGVRQETQYFGPGTRLLVL.

This clone was detected a few times. The V gene is TRBV7-8, the J gene TRBJ1-2; 7 bases line up with TRBD1. Trimming at V came to 6 bases and at J to 8 bases, leaving 18 bases not matched to a gene. The CDR3 covers 16 residues. Per germline, CDR1 SGHVS and CDR2 FQNEAQ. This CDR3 is CASSRTDRVVSGGYTF. DNA for the CDR3: TGTGCCAGCAGTCGCACAGACAGGGTTGTAAGTGGCGGCTACACCTTC.

This clone was seen once. The J gene is TRBJ2-1, the V gene TRBV12-5; 12 positions agree with TRBD2. The germline V gene has CDR1 LGHNT and CDR2 FRNRAP. V gave up 1 base and J gave up 7 bases; unmatched junction bases: 8. The CDR3 spans 17 residues. The CDR3 loop is CASGLARLAGDINEQFF. CDR3 nucleotides: TGTGCTAGTGGTTTGGCAAGACTAGCGGGGGATATAAATGAGCAGTTCTTC.

This chain uses TRBV10-3 with TRBJ1-3, with D possibly matching TRBD1 (5 bases). This CDR3 region has 18 residues. V was pared by 3 bases and J by 0 bases, with 18 bases between. Germline values: CDR1 ENHRY, CDR2 SYGVKD. The CDR3 nucleotides read TGTGCCATCAGTGACCCTCGACAGCTTGGAAACTCTGGAAACACCATATATTTT. Translation gives CAISDPRQLGNSGNTIYF.